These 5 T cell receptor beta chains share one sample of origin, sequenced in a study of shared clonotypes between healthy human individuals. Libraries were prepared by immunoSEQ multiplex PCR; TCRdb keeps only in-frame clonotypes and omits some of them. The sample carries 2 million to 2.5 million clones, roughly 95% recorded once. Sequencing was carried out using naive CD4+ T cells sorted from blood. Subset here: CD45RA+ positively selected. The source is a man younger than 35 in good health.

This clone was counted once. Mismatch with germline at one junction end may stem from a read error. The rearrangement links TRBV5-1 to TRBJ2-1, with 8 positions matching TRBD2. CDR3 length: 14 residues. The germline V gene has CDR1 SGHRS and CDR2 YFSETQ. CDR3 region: CVSFPGGNRNEQFF. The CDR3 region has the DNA TGCGTCAGCTTTCCGGGAGGGAATAGGAATGAGCAGTTCTTC.

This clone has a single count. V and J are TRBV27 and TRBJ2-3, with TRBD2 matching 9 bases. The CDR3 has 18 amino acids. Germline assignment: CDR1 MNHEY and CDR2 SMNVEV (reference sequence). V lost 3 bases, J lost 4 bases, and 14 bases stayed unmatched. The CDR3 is CASSFRLAGSLRADTQYF. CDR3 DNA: TGTGCCAGCAGTTTTAGGCTAGCGGGGTCCCTAAGGGCAGATACGCAGTATTTT.

The CDR3: CASWGYSGNTIYF. As DNA, the CDR3 is TGTGCCAGTTGGGGGTACTCTGGAAACACCATATATTTT. This rearrangement joins TRBV6-5 to TRBJ1-3, with D maybe TRBD1 (5 bases). Trimming took off 9 bases at V and 0 bases at J, with 9 bases between the two ends. The CDR3 has 13 amino acids. Per the germline V gene, CDR1 is MNHEY and CDR2 is SVGAGI.

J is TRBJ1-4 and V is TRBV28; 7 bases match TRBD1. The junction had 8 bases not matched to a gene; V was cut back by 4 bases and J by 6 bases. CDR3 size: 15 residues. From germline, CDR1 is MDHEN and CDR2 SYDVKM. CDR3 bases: TGTGCCAGCAGTTCAACAGGGGCGAGGGATGAAAAACTGTTTTTT. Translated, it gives CASSSTGARDEKLFF.

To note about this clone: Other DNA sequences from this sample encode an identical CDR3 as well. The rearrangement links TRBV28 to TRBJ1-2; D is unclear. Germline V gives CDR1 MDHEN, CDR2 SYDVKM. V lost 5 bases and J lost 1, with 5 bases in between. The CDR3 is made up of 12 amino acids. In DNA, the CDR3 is TGTGCCAGCAGTCTTATTAACTATGGCTACACCTTC. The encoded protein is CASSLINYGYTF.